Detailed here is one T cell receptor (beta chain). Its antigen is not known. The authors sequenced patients whose flow cytometry had shown CD8+CD57+ cell expansion. Severe acquired aplastic anemia was present in every patient. The length of the CDR3 is 15 residues. Germline values: CDR1 MGHDK, CDR2 SYGVNS. V was shortened by 6 bases and J by 0 bases, with 11 bases between the two germline ends. Genomic DNA provided the template from which TCR beta VDJ and CDR3 profiles were obtained. TCRdb called the reads again in MiXCR, with one record for every CDR3 protein. The sample lists about 190,000 distinct CDR3 sequences, around 45% seen once, with around 8.8% in the top ten. These data come from a study of CD8+CD57+ T cells in acquired aplastic anemia. Looking at the study overall: The DNA of sorted CD4+ and CD8+ cells averaged roughly 3.2 ug.

Broader study findings: Patients and healthy controls showed no significant CD8+ Simpson's diversity difference. The number of CD8+ CDR3 sequences shared by patients and controls was about 27.

Sequenced: sorted CD4+, CD8+, or CD8+CD57+ T cells (not recorded which) from PBMCs. The origin of this receptor is a human donor with aplastic anemia. The gene calls are TRBV25-1 and TRBJ2-2; possibly TRBD1 for D (5 bases). In nucleotides, the CDR3 is TGTGCCAGCAGCCTGGGGCGCTCGAACACCGGGGAGCTGTTTTTT. It encodes CASSLGRSNTGELFF.